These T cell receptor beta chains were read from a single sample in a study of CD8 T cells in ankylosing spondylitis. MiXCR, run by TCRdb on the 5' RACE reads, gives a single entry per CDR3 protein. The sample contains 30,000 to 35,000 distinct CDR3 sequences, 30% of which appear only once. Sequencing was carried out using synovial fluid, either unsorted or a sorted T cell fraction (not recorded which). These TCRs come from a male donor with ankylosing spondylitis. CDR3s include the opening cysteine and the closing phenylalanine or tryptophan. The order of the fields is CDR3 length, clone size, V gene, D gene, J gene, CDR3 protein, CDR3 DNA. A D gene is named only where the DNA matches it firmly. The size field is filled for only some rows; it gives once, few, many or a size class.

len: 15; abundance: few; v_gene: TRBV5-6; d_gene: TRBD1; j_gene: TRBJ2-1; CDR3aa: CASSWDRGPYNEQFF; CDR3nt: TGTGCCAGCAGCTGGGACAGGGGCCCCTACAATGAGCAGTTCTTC
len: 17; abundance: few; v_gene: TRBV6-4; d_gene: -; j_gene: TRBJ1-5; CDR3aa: CASSDSTTATRDQPQHF; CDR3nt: TGTGCCAGCAGTGACTCGACAACAGCGACGAGGGATCAGCCCCAGCATTTT
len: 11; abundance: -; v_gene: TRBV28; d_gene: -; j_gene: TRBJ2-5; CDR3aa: CASSPMGTQYF; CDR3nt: TGTGCCAGCAGTCCTATGGGGACCCAGTACTTC
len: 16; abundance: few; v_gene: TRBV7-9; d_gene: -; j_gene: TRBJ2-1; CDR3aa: CASSPRQGSSYNEQFF; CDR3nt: TGTGCCAGCAGCCCCCGGCAGGGAAGCTCCTACAATGAGCAGTTCTTC
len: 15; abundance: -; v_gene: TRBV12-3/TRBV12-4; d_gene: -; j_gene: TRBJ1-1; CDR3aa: CASSFGQFMNTEAFF; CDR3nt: TGTGCCAGCAGTTTCGGGCAGTTTATGAACACTGAAGCTTTCTTT
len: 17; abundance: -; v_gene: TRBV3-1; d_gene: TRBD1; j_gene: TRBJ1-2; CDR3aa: CASQDETGRPGTRGYTF; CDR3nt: TGTGCCAGCCAAGACGAGACAGGGAGGCCCGGAACGAGGGGCTACACCTTC
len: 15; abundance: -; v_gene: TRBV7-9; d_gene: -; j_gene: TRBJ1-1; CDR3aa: CASSLLGHEITEAFF; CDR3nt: TGTGCCAGCAGCTTACTGGGACACGAGATAACTGAAGCTTTCTTT
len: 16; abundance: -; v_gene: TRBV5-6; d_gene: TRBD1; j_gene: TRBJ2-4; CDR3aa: CASSLPTGQGKNIQYF; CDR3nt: TGTGCCAGCAGCTTGCCGACGGGACAGGGCAAAAACATTCAGTACTTC
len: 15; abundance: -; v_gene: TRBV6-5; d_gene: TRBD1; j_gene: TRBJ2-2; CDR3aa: CASSYFGQVSGELFF; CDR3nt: TGTGCCAGCAGTTATTTCGGACAGGTCAGCGGGGAGCTGTTTTTT
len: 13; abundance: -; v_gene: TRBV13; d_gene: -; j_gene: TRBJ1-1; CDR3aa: CASRGTGNTEAFF; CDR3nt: TGTGCCAGCAGAGGGACGGGGAACACTGAAGCTTTCTTT
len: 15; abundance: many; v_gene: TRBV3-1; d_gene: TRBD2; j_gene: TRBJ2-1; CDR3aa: CASSQRLAVDNEQFF; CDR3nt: TGTGCCAGCAGCCAGCGACTAGCGGTAGACAATGAGCAGTTCTTC
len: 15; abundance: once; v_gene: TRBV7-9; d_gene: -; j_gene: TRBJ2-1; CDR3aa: CASSLAVGPRNEQFF; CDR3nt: TGTGCCAGCAGCTTAGCGGTCGGGCCTCGTAATGAGCAGTTCTTC
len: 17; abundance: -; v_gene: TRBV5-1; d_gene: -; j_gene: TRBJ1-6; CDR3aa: CASSLSGGEMYNSPLHF; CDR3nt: TGCGCCAGCAGCTTGAGTGGGGGCGAGATGTATAATTCACCCCTCCACTTT
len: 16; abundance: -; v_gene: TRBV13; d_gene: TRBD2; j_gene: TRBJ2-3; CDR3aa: CASSPGTSGVRDTQYF; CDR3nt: TGTGCCAGCAGCCCTGGGACTAGCGGAGTTCGGGATACGCAGTATTTT
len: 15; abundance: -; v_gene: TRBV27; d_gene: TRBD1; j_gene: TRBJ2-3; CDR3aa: CASSFLGQANQPQYF; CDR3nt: TGTGCCAGCAGTTTTTTGGGACAGGCCAATCAGCCCCAGTATTTT
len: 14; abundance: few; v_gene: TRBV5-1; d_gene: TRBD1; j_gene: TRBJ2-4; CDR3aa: CASSLVSGGDIQYF; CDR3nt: TGCGCCAGCAGCTTGGTTTCAGGGGGAGACATTCAGTACTTC
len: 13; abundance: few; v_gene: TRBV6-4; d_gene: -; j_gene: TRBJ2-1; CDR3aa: CASRAPGGNEQFF; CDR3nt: TGTGCCAGCAGAGCCCCCGGGGGCAATGAGCAGTTCTTC
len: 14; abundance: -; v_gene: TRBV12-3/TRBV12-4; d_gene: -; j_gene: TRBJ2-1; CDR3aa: CASSLSGPYNEQFF; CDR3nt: TGTGCCAGCAGTTTAAGCGGGCCCTACAATGAGCAGTTCTTC
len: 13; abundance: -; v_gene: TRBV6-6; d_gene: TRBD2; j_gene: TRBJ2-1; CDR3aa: CASGLAGGNEQFF; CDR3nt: TGTGCCAGCGGGTTAGCGGGGGGGAATGAGCAGTTCTTC
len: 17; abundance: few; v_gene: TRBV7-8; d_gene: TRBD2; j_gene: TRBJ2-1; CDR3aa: CASSFSRLAATYNEQFF; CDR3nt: TGTGCCAGCAGCTTTAGCCGGCTAGCGGCTACCTACAATGAGCAGTTCTTC
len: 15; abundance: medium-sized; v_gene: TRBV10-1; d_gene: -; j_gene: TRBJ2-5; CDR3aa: CASSEGADYQETQYF; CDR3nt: TGCGCCAGCAGTGAGGGGGCCGACTATCAGGAGACCCAGTACTTC
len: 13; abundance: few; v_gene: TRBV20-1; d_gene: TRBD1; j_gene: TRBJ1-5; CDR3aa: CSADQGAQQPQHF; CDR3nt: TGCAGTGCTGATCAGGGGGCGCAACAGCCCCAGCATTTT
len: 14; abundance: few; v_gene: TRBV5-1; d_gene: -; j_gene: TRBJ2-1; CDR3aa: CASSLVSVGDEQFF; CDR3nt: TGCGCCAGCAGCTTGGTTAGCGTAGGCGATGAGCAGTTCTTC
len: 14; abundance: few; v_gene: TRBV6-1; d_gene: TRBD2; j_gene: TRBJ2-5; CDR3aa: CASTRLAGQETQYF; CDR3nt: TGTGCCAGCACCCGACTAGCGGGGCAAGAGACCCAGTACTTC
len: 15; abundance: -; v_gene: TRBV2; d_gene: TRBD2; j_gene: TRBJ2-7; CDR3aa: CASSEGASGGYEQYF; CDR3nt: TGTGCCAGCAGTGAAGGGGCTAGCGGGGGGTACGAGCAGTACTTC
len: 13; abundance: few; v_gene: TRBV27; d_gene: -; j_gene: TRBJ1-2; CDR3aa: CASYASSVGGYTF; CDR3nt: TGTGCCAGCTATGCGTCGTCAGTGGGCGGCTACACCTTC
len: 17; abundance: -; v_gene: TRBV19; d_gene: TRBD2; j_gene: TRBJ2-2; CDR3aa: CASSIGLAGGNTGELFF; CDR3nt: TGTGCCAGTAGTATAGGGCTAGCGGGAGGCAACACCGGGGAGCTGTTTTTT
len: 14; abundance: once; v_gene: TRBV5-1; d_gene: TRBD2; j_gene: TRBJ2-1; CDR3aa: CASRAREGFNEQFF; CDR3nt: TGCGCCAGCAGGGCTCGGGAGGGGTTCAATGAGCAGTTCTTC
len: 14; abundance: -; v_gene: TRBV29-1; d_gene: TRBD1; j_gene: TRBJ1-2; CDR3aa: CSASMQGVLYGYTF; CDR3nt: TGCAGCGCCTCAATGCAGGGGGTACTCTATGGCTACACCTTC
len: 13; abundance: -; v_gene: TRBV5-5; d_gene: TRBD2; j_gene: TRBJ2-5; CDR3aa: CASFDGGSETQYF; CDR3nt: TGTGCCAGCTTCGACGGGGGGTCAGAGACCCAGTACTTC
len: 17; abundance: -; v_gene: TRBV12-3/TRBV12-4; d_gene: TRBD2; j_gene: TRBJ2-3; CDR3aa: CASSDQIAGGNRDTQYF; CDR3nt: TGTGCCAGCAGTGACCAAATAGCGGGAGGGAATAGAGATACGCAGTATTTT
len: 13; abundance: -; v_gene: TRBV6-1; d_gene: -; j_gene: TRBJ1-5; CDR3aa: CASIGLWGAPQHF; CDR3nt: TGTGCCAGCATCGGGCTTTGGGGGGCGCCCCAGCATTTT
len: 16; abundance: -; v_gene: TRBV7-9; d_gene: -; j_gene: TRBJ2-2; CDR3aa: CASSLVGDTNTGELFF; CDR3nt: TGTGCCAGCAGCTTAGTTGGGGACACGAACACCGGGGAGCTGTTTTTT
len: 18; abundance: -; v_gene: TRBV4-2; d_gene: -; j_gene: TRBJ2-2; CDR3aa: CASSQGRVQSLNTGELFF; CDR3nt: TGTGCCAGCAGCCAAGGACGTGTTCAATCGCTGAACACCGGGGAGCTATTTTTT
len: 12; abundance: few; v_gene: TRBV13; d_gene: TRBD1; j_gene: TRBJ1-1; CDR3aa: CASSQTGTEAFF; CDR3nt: TGTGCCAGCAGCCAGACAGGGACTGAAGCTTTCTTT
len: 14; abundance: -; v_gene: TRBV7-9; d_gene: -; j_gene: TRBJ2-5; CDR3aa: CASSSPGAVETQYF; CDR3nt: TGTGCCAGCAGCAGCCCCGGGGCGGTAGAGACCCAGTACTTC
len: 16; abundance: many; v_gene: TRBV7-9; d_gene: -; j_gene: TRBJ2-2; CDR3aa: CASSLGTGTLIGELFF; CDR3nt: TGTGCCAGCAGCTTAGGCACCGGGACACTCATCGGGGAGCTGTTTTTT
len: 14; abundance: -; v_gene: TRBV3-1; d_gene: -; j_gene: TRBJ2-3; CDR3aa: CASSQLSRTDTLYF; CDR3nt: TGTGCCAGCAGCCAACTCTCCCGCACAGATACGCTGTATTTT
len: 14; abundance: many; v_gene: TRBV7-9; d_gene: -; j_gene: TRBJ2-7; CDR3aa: CASSLAGDSYEQYF; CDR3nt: TGTGCCAGCAGCTTAGCAGGGGACTCCTACGAGCAGTACTTC
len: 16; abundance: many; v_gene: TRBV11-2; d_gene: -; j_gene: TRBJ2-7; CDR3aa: CASSYNPGRGSYEQYF; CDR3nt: TGTGCCAGCAGCTATAACCCGGGACGGGGATCCTACGAGCAGTACTTC
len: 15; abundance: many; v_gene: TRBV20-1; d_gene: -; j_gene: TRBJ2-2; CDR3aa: CSARVGRANTGELFF; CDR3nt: TGCAGTGCTAGGGTTGGCAGGGCGAACACCGGGGAGCTGTTTTTT
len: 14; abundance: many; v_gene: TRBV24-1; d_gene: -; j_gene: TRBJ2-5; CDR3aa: CATSDFSPQETQYF; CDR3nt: TGTGCCACCAGTGATTTCTCCCCGCAAGAGACCCAGTACTTC
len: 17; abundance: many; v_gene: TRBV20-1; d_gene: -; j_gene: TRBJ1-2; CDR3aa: CSARDTGDLTGYYGYTF; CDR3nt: TGCAGTGCTAGAGATACGGGGGACCTGACGGGGTACTATGGCTACACCTTC
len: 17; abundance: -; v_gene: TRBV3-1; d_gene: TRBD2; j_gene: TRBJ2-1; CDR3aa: CASSRSPSGRNYNEQFF; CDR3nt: TGTGCCAGCAGCCGCTCCCCTAGCGGGAGGAACTACAATGAGCAGTTCTTC
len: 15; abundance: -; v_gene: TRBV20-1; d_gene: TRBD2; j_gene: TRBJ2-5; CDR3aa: CSATGTSGRGETQYF; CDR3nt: TGCAGTGCCACCGGGACTAGCGGGAGGGGTGAGACCCAGTACTTC
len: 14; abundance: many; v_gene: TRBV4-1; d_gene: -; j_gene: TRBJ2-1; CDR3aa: CASSQWVSNNEQFF; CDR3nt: TGCGCCAGCAGCCAATGGGTCTCGAACAATGAGCAGTTCTTC
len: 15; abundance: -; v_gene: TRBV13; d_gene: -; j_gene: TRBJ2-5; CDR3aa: CASSPSVWDQETQYF; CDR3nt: TGTGCCAGCAGCCCATCTGTGTGGGACCAAGAGACCCAGTACTTC
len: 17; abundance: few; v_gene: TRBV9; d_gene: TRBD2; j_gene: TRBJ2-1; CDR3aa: CASSAGSGGSSYNEQFF; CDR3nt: TGTGCCAGCAGCGCCGGGAGCGGGGGGAGCTCCTACAATGAGCAGTTCTTC